This T cell receptor (beta chain) was identified in a study of T cells in Graves' hyperthyroidism and ophthalmopathy. Amplification of TCR beta CDR3 regions used RNA as the template. Using the HTBI primer set, a first-round RT-PCR was run on the TCR CDR3. TCRdb passed the multiplex PCR reads through MiXCR, listing each CDR3 protein once. The sample contains around 600,000 distinct CDR3 sequences, 12% to 15% of which appear only once. This clonotype was found many times. Trimming removed 5 bases at V and 0 bases at J, with 13 bases between. The CDR3 totals 15 residues. Germline loops: CDR1 SEHNR, CDR2 FQNEAQ (reference sequence). A NOSPECS grade of at least 4, a Clinical Activity Score of at least 3 and duration under 3 months were recorded in ophthalmopathy patients.

The TCR was taken from a woman under 30 with Graves' ophthalmopathy. The V call is TRBV7-9, the J call TRBJ1-1, with a weak D call TRBD1 (6 bases). The specimen sequenced was blood. The DNA for the CDR3 is TGTGCCAGCAGCCATACCCAGGGGATGAACACTGAAGCTTTCTTT. Its protein is CASSHTQGMNTEAFF.